Described below is a single T cell receptor beta chain sequence and its context. This sample is part of a study of blood T cell repertoires in COVID-19. Study background: Samples representing acute and convalescent COVID-19 were sourced from the United States, Italy and Spain.

Measured with immunoSEQ multiplex PCR; TCRdb has only the in-frame clones, and not every one. The top ten hold approximately 1.1% of the sample, which has fewer than 200,000 clones, 70% to 85% seen once. The CDR3 covers 14 residues. With V trimmed by 3 bases and J by 5 bases, 4 bases remained unmatched. The V gene's germline CDR1 is SGDLS and CDR2 YYNGEE. The sample was peripheral blood. The chain is built from TRBV9 and TRBJ2-7, with TRBD2 matching over 11 bases. This receptor was identified in a man between 60 and 70 years old who had recovered from COVID-19. Here the CDR3 reads CASSDSGGADEQYF. CDR3 in DNA: TGTGCCAGCAGCGATAGCGGGGGGGCGGACGAGCAGTACTTC.